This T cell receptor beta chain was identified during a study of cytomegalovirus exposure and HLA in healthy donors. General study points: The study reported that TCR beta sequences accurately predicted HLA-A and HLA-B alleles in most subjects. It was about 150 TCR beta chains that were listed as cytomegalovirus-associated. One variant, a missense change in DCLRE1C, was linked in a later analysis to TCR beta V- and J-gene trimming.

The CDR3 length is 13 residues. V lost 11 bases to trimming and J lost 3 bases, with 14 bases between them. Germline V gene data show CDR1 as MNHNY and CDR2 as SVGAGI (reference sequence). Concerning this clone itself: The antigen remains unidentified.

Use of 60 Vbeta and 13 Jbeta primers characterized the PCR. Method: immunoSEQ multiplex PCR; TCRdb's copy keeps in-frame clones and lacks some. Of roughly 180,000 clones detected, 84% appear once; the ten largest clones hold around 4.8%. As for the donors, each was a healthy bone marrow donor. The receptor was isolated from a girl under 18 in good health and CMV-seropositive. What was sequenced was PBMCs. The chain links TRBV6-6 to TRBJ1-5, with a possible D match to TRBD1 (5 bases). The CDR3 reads CALSGGSNQPQHF. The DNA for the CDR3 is TGTGCCCTATCCGGGGGGTCCAATCAGCCCCAGCATTTT.